This T cell receptor beta chain was sequenced in a study of follicular helper T cells after annual influenza vaccination. Measured with immunoSEQ multiplex PCR; TCRdb has only the in-frame clones, and not every one. This repertoire shows some 2,100 clones, roughly 75% found once; its top ten account for 8% to 9.5%. The germline gives CDR1 SGHVS, CDR2 FNYEAQ. This CDR3 is 21 amino acids long. The ends were cut back, 2 bases at V and 4 bases at J, with 32 bases in the middle. Time point denoted: 2015-2016 season, pre-vaccination. Blood volume per time point ranged from roughly 40 to 110 mL. The sequence was obtained from an adult who received the influenza vaccine. Sample: CXCR5+ CD38+ circulating T follicular helper cells from blood, taken on the day of influenza vaccination. Subset of the sample: circulating Tfh, non-naive CD4+CXCR5+PD-1+ (ICOS+CD38+ or ICOS-CD38-). The gene calls are TRBV7-6 and TRBJ2-5; either TRBD1 or TRBD2 may fit D (5 bases each). The chain's CDR3 is CASSLRSSVFVGPADVETQYF. The CDR3 nucleotides read TGTGCCAGCAGCTTACGTAGTTCGGTGTTCGTGGGACCGGCTGACGTAGAGACCCAGTACTTC.